This T cell receptor (beta chain) was documented in a study of CD8+ T cells in alopecia areata (dated by TCRdb to 2016 to 2019). Study-level background: The treated patients, all with moderate-to-severe alopecia areata, were enrolled in an open-label pilot trial of oral tofacitinib given at 5 to 10 mg twice daily. Disease severity in treated patients was measured with the SALT score, which quantifies the percentage of affected scalp surface area. On the human side, TCRbeta sequencing was run on scalp tissue and on sorted CD4+ and CD8+ peripheral blood T cells from healthy controls and from alopecia areata patients with either patchy or totalis/universalis disease. Scalp clonality was compared across normal scalp (n=4), patchy alopecia areata scalp (n=8), and alopecia totalis/universalis scalp (n=8). Tofacitinib was given for 6 to 18 months, followed by 6 months of follow-up off drug to assess delayed response and recurrence. Biopsies were taken from tofacitinib-treated patients at baseline and again at 4 and 24 weeks into treatment, and several of those patients also had a later scalp biopsy. TCRbeta CDR3 regions were amplified by immunoSEQ multiplex PCR with 35 Vbeta forward and 13 Jbeta reverse primers. To study T cell clonal expansion in alopecia areata, the researchers applied high-throughput TCRbeta sequencing to both the C3H/HeJ mouse model and human patients. RNA came from the PAXgene miRNA kit for fixed scalp, the miRNeasy kit for PBMCs, and the RNeasy kit for mouse skin. Study-wide findings and limitations: Tofacitinib significantly decreased scalp clonality and the number of expanded CD8+ clones among the top 100 scalp clones. The treated cohort was small, with a single nonresponder, so links between baseline CD8+ expansion and response need larger studies. Shared TCR sequences between patients were less evident than in mice, which may be partly attributable to HLA diversity in the patient population. Many expanded lesional clones were found to persist in scalp and blood during tofacitinib treatment, and relapse after treatment cessation may be partly explained by this persistence. Unlike mouse skin, where gammadelta T cells dominate, normal human skin contains resident alphabeta T cells that get sequenced too, which complicates analysis of the scalp TCR repertoire. Lesional scalp, especially in alopecia totalis/universalis, showed higher clonality and more expanded CD8+ clones than normal scalp, suggesting antigenic drive.

V loses 1 base of germline sequence and J loses 2 bases, and the interval between the two ends is 13 bases. Per the germline V gene (reference sequence), GTSNPN is the CDR1 and SVGIG is the CDR2. Including the terminal cysteine and phenylalanine, the CDR3 comprises 15 residues. Only the CDR3 part of the read is kept: 45 bases, read in frame from the first base. The time point label for this specimen denotes: around 4 weeks on oral tofacitinib. The sample's treatment or condition label, in plain terms: oral pan-JAK inhibitor, 5-10 mg twice daily. Lesional scalp punch biopsies and peripheral blood were collected from alopecia areata patients. PBMCs were isolated by density centrifugation and stained for CD3, CD4 and CD8, and CD4+ and CD8+ T cells were sorted on a FACSAria. Library preparation employed the immunoSEQ multiplex PCR assay. To provide template for TCR sequencing, every sample had RNA extracted and reverse transcribed into cDNA. First-strand cDNA was synthesized using SuperScript III with a 2:1 mix of oligo-dT and random hexamers. A synthetic immune receptor repertoire was used to gauge amplification bias, and whatever bias remained was removed computationally. The original pipeline was this. Raw reads were preprocessed for error removal, and CDR3 was defined according to IMGT conventions as running from the conserved cysteine to phenylalanine. Clonality was computed as 1 minus the Shannon entropy, with the entropy normalized by log2 of the number of productive unique TCRs. Scalp TCRbeta sequences were cross-referenced with sorted blood CD4 and CD8 repertoires so that the CD4 or CD8 identity of scalp clones could be inferred. Not all clones reach the TCRdb copy of this immuneACCESS table, which keeps in-frame sequences only. Checked studies attribute under half of the gap to unresolved V genes and leave the rest unexplained. V, J and clone size are taken as reported in that table, and D and trimming were inferred from the DNA itself. The sample profile shows 110,000 or so clones; 58% of them were found once. Together, the top ten hold more than 25% of the sample.

Of note for this clone: No antigen is known for it. No quality values exist for individual bases; no much larger clone is one base distant.

This sequence uses TRBV30 and TRBJ2-3; no D gene can be assigned with confidence. The material was CD8+ T cells sorted from blood, obtained at week 4, from a patient treated with tofacitinib. The receptor was derived from a human donor with alopecia areata. In nucleotide form, the sequence is TGTGCCTGGAGTGGTATTGGGTCTTTCACAGATACGCAGTATTTT. Its translation is CAWSGIGSFTDTQYF. Supplemented by the reference TRBV30 and TRBJ2-3 proteins around the CDR3, the complete variable domain is SQTIHQWPATLVQPVGSPLSLECTVEGTSNPNLYWYRQAAGRGLQLLFYSVGIGQISSEVPQNLSASRPQDRQFILSSKKLLLSDSGFYLCAWSGIGSFTDTQYFGPGTRLTVL.